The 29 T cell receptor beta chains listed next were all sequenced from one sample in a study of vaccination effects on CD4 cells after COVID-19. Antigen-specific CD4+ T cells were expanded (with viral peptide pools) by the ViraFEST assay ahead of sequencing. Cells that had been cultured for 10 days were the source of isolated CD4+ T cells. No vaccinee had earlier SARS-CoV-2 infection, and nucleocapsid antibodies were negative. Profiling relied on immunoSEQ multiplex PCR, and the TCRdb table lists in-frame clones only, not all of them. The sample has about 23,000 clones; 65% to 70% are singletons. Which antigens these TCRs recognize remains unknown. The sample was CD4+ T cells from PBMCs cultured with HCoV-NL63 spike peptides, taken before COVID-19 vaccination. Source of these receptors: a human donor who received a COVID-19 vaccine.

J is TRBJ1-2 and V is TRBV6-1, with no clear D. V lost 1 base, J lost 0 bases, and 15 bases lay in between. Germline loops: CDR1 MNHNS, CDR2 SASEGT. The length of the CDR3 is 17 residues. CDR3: CASSEDWGDASNYGYTF. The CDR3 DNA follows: TGTGCCAGCAGTGAAGATTGGGGAGACGCCTCTAACTATGGCTACACCTTC.

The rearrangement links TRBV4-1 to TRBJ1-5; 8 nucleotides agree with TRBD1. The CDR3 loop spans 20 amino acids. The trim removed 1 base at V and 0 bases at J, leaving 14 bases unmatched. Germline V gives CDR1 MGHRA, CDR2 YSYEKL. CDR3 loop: CASSQGRGQEASYSNQPQHF. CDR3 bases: TGCGCCAGCAGCCAAGGTAGGGGACAGGAAGCGTCATATAGCAATCAGCCCCAGCATTTT.

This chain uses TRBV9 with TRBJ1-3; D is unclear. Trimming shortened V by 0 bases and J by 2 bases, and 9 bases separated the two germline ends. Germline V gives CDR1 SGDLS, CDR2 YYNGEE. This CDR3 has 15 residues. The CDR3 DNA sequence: TGTGCCAGCAGCGTAGGGTCGATAGCTGGAAACACCATATATTTT. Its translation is CASSVGSIAGNTIYF.

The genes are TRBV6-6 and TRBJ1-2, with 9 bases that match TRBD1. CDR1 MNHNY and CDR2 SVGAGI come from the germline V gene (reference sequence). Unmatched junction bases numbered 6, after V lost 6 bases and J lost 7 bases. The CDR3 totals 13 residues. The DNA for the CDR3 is TGTGCCAGCAGAAACAGGGGGCGGCGTGGCTACACCTTC. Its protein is CASRNRGRRGYTF.

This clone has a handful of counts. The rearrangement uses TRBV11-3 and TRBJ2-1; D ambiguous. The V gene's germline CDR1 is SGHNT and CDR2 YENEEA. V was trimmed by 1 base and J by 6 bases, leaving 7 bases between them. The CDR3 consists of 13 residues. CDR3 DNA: TGTGCCAGCAGCTTAGTCTACCTCAATGAGCAGTTCTTC. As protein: CASSLVYLNEQFF.

CDR3 DNA sequence: TGTGCCAGTCGTCCAGCGGGCACAGATACGCAGTATTTT. Translating gives CASRPAGTDTQYF. The genes are TRBV19 and TRBJ2-3, with a tentative D call TRBD2 (5 bases). The CDR3 is 13 amino acids. Trimming left V 8 bases short and J 1 base short, with 10 bases between. CDR1 is LNHDA, CDR2 SQIVND, per germline (reference sequence).

The DNA for the CDR3 is TGCGCCAGCAGCCTGGGACAAGACTATGGCTACACCTTC. It yields the protein CASSLGQDYGYTF. The gene calls are TRBV10-1 and TRBJ1-2; D may be TRBD1 (6 bases). Trimming stripped 6 bases from V and 3 bases from J, with 11 bases between. Germline loops: CDR1 WNHNN, CDR2 SYGVQD (reference sequence). The CDR3 has 13 residues.

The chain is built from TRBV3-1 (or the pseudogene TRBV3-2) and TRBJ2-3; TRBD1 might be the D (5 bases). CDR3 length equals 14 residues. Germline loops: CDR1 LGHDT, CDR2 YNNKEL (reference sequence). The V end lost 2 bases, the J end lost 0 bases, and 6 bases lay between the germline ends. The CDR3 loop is CASSQQGSTDTQYF. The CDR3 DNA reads TGTGCCAGCAGCCAACAGGGAAGCACAGATACGCAGTATTTT.

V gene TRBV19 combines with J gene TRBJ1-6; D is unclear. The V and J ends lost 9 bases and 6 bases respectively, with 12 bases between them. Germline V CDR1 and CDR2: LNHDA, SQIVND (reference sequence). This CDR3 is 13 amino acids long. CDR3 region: CASHSGPNSPLHF. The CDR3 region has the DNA TGTGCCAGCCACAGTGGCCCTAATTCACCCCTCCACTTT.

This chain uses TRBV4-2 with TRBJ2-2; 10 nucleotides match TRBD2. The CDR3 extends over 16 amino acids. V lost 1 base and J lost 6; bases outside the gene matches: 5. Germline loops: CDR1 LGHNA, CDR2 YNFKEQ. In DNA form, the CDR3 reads TGTGCCAGCAGCCAAGCAGCGGGAGGGCTCGCCGGGGAGCTGTTTTTT. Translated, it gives CASSQAAGGLAGELFF.

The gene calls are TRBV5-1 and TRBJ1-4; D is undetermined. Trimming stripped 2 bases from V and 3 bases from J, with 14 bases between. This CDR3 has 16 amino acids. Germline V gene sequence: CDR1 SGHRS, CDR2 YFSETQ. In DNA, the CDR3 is TGCGCCAGCAGCTTAGGGAACTTCGTTTCTAATGAAAAACTGTTTTTT. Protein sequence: CASSLGNFVSNEKLFF.

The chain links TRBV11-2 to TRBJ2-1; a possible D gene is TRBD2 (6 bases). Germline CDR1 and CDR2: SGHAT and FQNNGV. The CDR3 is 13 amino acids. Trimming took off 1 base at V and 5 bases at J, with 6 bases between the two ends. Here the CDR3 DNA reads TGTGCCAGCAGCTTAGGGGGGGACAATGAGCAGTTCTTC. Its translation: CASSLGGDNEQFF.

CDR3 sequence (DNA): TGCAGTGCTAGTCGGCCTAACGCTAACTATGGCTACACCTTC. Its protein product is CSASRPNANYGYTF. The chain joins TRBV20-1 to TRBJ1-2; D uncertain. This CDR3 region has 14 residues. The germline CDR1 and CDR2 sequences are DFQATT and SNEGSKA (reference sequence). The V end was cut by 3 bases, the J end by 0 bases, with 11 bases between.

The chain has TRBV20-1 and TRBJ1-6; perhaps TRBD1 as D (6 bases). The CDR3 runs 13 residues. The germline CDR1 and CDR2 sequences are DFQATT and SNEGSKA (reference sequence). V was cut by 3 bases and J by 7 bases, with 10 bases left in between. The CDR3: CSASGQPNSPLHF. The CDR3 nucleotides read TGCAGTGCTAGTGGACAGCCGAATTCACCCCTCCACTTT.

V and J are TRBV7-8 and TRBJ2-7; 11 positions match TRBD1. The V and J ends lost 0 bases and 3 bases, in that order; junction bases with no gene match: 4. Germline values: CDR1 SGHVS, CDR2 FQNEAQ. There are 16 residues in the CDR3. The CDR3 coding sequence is TGTGCCAGCAGCTTAGCGCTGGGACAGGGGGTCTACGAGCAGTACTTC. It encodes CASSLALGQGVYEQYF. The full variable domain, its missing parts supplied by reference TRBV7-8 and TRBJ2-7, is GAGVSQSPRYKVAKRGQDVALRCDPISGHVSLFWYQQALGQGPEFLTYFQNEAQLDKSGLPSDRFFAERPEGSVSTLKIQRTQQEDSAVYLCASSLALGQGVYEQYFGPGTRLTVT.

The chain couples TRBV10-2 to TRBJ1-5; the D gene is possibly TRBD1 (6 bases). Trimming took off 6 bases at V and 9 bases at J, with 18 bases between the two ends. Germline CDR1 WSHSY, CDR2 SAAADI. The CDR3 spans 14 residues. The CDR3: CASSLDRPSGPQHF. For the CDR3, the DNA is TGCGCCAGCAGCCTCGACAGGCCCAGTGGGCCCCAGCATTTT.

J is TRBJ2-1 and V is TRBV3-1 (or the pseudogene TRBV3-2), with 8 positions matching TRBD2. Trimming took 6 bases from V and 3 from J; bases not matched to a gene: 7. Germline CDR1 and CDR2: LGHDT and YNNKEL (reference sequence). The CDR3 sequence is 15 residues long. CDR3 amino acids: CASRTGTSSYNEQFF. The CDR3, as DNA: TGTGCCAGCAGAACTGGGACTAGTAGCTACAATGAGCAGTTCTTC.

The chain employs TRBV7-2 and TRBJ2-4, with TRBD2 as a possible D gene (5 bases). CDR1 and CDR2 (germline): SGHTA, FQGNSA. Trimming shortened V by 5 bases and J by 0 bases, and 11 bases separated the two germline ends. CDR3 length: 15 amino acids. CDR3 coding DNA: TGTGCCAGCAGCGAGGACGGACTAGCCAAAAACATTCAGTACTTC. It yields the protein CASSEDGLAKNIQYF.

Written as DNA, the CDR3 is TGTGCCAGCAGCTCCGGGACGACAAAGACCGGGGAGCTGTTTTTT. This encodes CASSSGTTKTGELFF. The chain is built from TRBV7-6 and TRBJ2-2, with D possibly being TRBD1 or TRBD2 (5 bases each). Trimming took 4 bases from V and 5 from J, leaving 14 bases between them. There are 15 residues in the CDR3. CDR1 and CDR2 (germline): SGHVS, FNYEAQ.

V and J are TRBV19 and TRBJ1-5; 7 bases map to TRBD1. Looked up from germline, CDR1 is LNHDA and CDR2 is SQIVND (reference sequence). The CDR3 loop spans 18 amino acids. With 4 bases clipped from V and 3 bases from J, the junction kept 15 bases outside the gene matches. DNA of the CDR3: TGTGCCAGTAGTAGGGGAGGGGGCGGGAGCTGGAACAATCAGCCCCAGCATTTT. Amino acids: CASSRGGGGSWNNQPQHF.

The chain's CDR3 is CAWSLMYVETQYF. DNA of the CDR3: TGTGCCTGGAGTTTAATGTACGTCGAGACCCAGTACTTC. The chain carries TRBV30 and TRBJ2-5; D uncertain. The CDR3 spans 13 residues. Germline V gene sequence: CDR1 GTSNPN, CDR2 SVGIG (reference sequence). Trimming shortened V by 2 bases and J by 5 bases, and 12 bases separated the two germline ends. The full variable domain, in which reference TRBV30 and TRBJ2-5 provide the parts outside the CDR3, is SQTIHQWPATLVQPVGSPLSLECTVEGTSNPNLYWYRQAAGRGLQLLFYSVGIGQISSEVPQNLSASRPQDRQFILSSKKLLLSDSGFYLCAWSLMYVETQYFGPGTRLLVL.

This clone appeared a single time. The CDR3 region has the DNA TGTGCCAGCAGTTTACTCAGGGGGAACACTGAAGCTTTCTTT. Amino acid sequence: CASSLLRGNTEAFF. The V and J genes are TRBV27 and TRBJ1-1, with D possibly TRBD1 on 6 matching bases. Trimming pared 2 bases from V and 1 base from J, leaving 8 bases between. Germline CDR1 is MNHEY and CDR2 is SMNVEV (reference sequence). CDR3 length: 14 residues.

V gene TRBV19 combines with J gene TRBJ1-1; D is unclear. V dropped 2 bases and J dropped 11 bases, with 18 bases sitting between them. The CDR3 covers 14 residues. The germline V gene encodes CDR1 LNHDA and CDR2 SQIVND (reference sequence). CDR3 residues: CASSIIMETRGAFF. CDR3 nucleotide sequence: TGTGCCAGTAGTATAATTATGGAGACCCGTGGGGCTTTCTTT.

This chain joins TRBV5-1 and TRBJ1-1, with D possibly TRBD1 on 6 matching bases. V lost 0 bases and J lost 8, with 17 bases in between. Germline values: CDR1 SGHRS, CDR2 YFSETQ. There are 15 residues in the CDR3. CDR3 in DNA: TGCGCCAGCAGCTTGGGTGGGGGGCTCCGCACAGAAGCTTTCTTT. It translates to CASSLGGGLRTEAFF.

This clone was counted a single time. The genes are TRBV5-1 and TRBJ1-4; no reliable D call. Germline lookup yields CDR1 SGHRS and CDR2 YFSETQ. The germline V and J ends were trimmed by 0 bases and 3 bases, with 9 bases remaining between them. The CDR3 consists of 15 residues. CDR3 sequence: CASSLASGPNEKLFF. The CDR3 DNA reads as TGCGCCAGCAGCTTGGCCAGTGGGCCTAATGAAAAACTGTTTTTT.

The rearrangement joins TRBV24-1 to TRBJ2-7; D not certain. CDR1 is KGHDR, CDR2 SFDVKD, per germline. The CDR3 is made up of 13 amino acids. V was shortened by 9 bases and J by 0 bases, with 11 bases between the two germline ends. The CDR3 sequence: CATLSRSSYEQYF. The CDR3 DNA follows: TGTGCCACCTTATCCCGCAGCTCCTACGAGCAGTACTTC.

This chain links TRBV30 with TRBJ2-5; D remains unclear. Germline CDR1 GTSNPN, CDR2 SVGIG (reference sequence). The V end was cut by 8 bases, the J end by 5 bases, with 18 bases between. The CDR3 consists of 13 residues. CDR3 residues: CAPLNLRLETQYF. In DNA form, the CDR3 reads TGTGCCCCCTTAAACTTGCGGCTTGAGACCCAGTACTTC.

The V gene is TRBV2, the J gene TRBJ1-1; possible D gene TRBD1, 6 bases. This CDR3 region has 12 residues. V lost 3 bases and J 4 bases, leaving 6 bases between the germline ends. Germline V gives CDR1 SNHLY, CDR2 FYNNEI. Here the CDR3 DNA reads TGTGCCAGCAGTGACAGGGGCACTGAAGCTTTCTTT. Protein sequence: CASSDRGTEAFF.

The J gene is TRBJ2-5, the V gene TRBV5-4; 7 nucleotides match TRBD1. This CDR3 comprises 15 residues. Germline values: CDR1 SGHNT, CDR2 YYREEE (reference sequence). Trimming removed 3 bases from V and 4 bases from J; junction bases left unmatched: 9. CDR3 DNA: TGTGCCAGCAGCTCCGGTAACAGGGGTCTAGAGACCCAGTACTTC. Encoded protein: CASSSGNRGLETQYF.